The text below deals with one T cell receptor (beta chain). The data stem from a study of blood T cell repertoires in COVID-19. In the source study's methods: Amplifying reference gene primers gave estimates of nucleated cell counts. Sequencing used immunoSEQ multiplex PCR; TCRdb keeps in-frame clones, though not all of them. That table furnishes V, J and clone size, whereas the DNA furnished D and trimming. The sample records roughly 150,000 clones, about 86% being singletons. Individuals drawn from about 26 US areas were about 18 to 95 years old. V shed 0 bases and J 0 bases; nucleotides not matched to a gene: 4. Germline-derived CDR1 and CDR2 are SGHNT and YYREEE (reference sequence). The CDR3 runs 16 residues.

The sequence derives from a man aged 50 to 59 who had recovered from COVID-19. Sequencing was performed on PBMCs or T cells enriched from blood (not recorded which). J is TRBJ2-7 and V is TRBV5-4; 9 bases map to TRBD2. CDR3 region: CASSLDPGLASYEQYF. In DNA, the CDR3 is TGTGCCAGCAGCTTGGATCCGGGACTAGCCTCCTACGAGCAGTACTTC.